This is a list of T cell receptor beta chains from one sample in a study of blood T cell repertoires in COVID-19. Generated by immunoSEQ multiplex PCR, the TCRdb table keeps only in-frame clones and is missing some. The table records some 460,000 clones, 75% to 90% of them present only once. The source material was peripheral blood. These receptors came from a woman in her 30s with acute or convalescent COVID-19. Each CDR3 is given without its conserved first and last residue. The order of the fields is V gene, clone size, J gene, CDR3 protein. Clone size is shown for a subset of rows, as once, few, many or a class of expanded clone.

v_call: TRBV23-1; clone_size: NA; j_call: TRBJ2-5; cdr3_aa: ASSHGGLETQY
v_call: TRBV18; clone_size: once; j_call: TRBJ2-3; cdr3_aa: ASSPPRAGSADTQY
v_call: TRBV6-5; clone_size: NA; j_call: TRBJ1-2; cdr3_aa: ASSYQQGAYYGYT
v_call: TRBV28; clone_size: NA; j_call: TRBJ2-3; cdr3_aa: ASSSEAQTDTQY
v_call: TRBV19; clone_size: NA; j_call: TRBJ1-2; cdr3_aa: ASEISRGNYGYT
v_call: TRBV25-1; clone_size: NA; j_call: TRBJ2-5; cdr3_aa: ASSEFGGGAAETQY
v_call: TRBV6-5; clone_size: NA; j_call: TRBJ2-7; cdr3_aa: ASSYTALSYEQY
v_call: TRBV3-1/TRBV3-2; clone_size: NA; j_call: TRBJ1-4; cdr3_aa: ASSQEMGDEKLF
v_call: TRBV11-2; clone_size: NA; j_call: TRBJ2-1; cdr3_aa: ASSLWGLASGEQF
v_call: TRBV2; clone_size: NA; j_call: TRBJ2-7; cdr3_aa: ASSPYYEQY
v_call: TRBV25-1; clone_size: NA; j_call: TRBJ2-1; cdr3_aa: ASSEQDIQNEQF
v_call: TRBV10-3; clone_size: NA; j_call: TRBJ2-5; cdr3_aa: AISESRMGGRETQY
v_call: TRBV5-1; clone_size: few; j_call: TRBJ1-6; cdr3_aa: ASSSRTGTGNSPLH
v_call: TRBV12-5; clone_size: NA; j_call: TRBJ2-2; cdr3_aa: ASALVGGELF
v_call: TRBV7-2; clone_size: NA; j_call: TRBJ1-1; cdr3_aa: ASSLGHPTAAF
v_call: TRBV6-5; clone_size: NA; j_call: TRBJ1-5; cdr3_aa: ASNPTAASGQPQH
v_call: TRBV9; clone_size: few; j_call: TRBJ1-1; cdr3_aa: ASSVAPGVDTEAF
v_call: TRBV5-1; clone_size: NA; j_call: TRBJ1-1; cdr3_aa: ASSQDRSTEAF
v_call: TRBV5-1; clone_size: once; j_call: TRBJ1-4; cdr3_aa: ASSSQGGTNEKLF
v_call: TRBV2; clone_size: NA; j_call: TRBJ1-5; cdr3_aa: ASSVERGNQPQH
v_call: TRBV10-3; clone_size: once; j_call: TRBJ1-5; cdr3_aa: AISEVSNQPQH
v_call: TRBV9; clone_size: NA; j_call: TRBJ1-2; cdr3_aa: ASSPTGQGSGYT
v_call: TRBV7-2; clone_size: NA; j_call: TRBJ1-1; cdr3_aa: ASSLAGTQNTEAF
v_call: TRBV2; clone_size: NA; j_call: TRBJ1-2; cdr3_aa: ASSGGTVRFGESGYT
v_call: TRBV19; clone_size: NA; j_call: TRBJ2-3; cdr3_aa: ASPRTSGGGHDTDTQY
v_call: TRBV28; clone_size: NA; j_call: TRBJ2-3; cdr3_aa: ASSLVQVNTDTQY
v_call: TRBV2; clone_size: NA; j_call: TRBJ1-4; cdr3_aa: ASRTGGRGEKLF
v_call: TRBV20-1; clone_size: NA; j_call: TRBJ2-5; cdr3_aa: SAALQETQY
v_call: TRBV28; clone_size: NA; j_call: TRBJ1-2; cdr3_aa: ASSLKMSYGYT
v_call: TRBV5-1; clone_size: NA; j_call: TRBJ2-3; cdr3_aa: ASSSSDRGADTQY
v_call: TRBV30; clone_size: once; j_call: TRBJ2-5; cdr3_aa: ASNRDRGGETQY
v_call: TRBV5-6; clone_size: NA; j_call: TRBJ2-1; cdr3_aa: ASSFRDRGYNEQF
v_call: TRBV18; clone_size: NA; j_call: TRBJ2-7; cdr3_aa: ASSLKQTGYEQY
v_call: TRBV27; clone_size: NA; j_call: TRBJ2-1; cdr3_aa: ASSLLSGGNEQF
v_call: TRBV19; clone_size: NA; j_call: TRBJ1-5; cdr3_aa: ASSRTPDSNQPQH
v_call: TRBV7-6; clone_size: NA; j_call: TRBJ2-2; cdr3_aa: ASSGTSNTGELF
v_call: TRBV5-1; clone_size: NA; j_call: TRBJ2-6; cdr3_aa: ASSTRTDLSGANVLT
v_call: TRBV6-5; clone_size: NA; j_call: TRBJ2-2; cdr3_aa: ASSPLEAGELF
v_call: TRBV6-5; clone_size: NA; j_call: TRBJ1-1; cdr3_aa: ASSPVGGTEAF
v_call: TRBV11-1; clone_size: once; j_call: TRBJ2-7; cdr3_aa: ASSVGQGRAYEQY
v_call: TRBV28; clone_size: NA; j_call: TRBJ1-1; cdr3_aa: ASSYMDRASTEAF
v_call: TRBV2; clone_size: NA; j_call: TRBJ1-5; cdr3_aa: ASSDEGVGAPQH
v_call: TRBV4-1; clone_size: NA; j_call: TRBJ2-5; cdr3_aa: ASSQDATRETQY
v_call: TRBV6-5; clone_size: NA; j_call: TRBJ2-7; cdr3_aa: ASSLAGAGRIEQY
v_call: TRBV6-5; clone_size: NA; j_call: TRBJ2-1; cdr3_aa: ASSGGQGRRNEQF
v_call: TRBV7-3; clone_size: NA; j_call: TRBJ2-2; cdr3_aa: ASSLGQTNTGELF
v_call: TRBV12-5; clone_size: once; j_call: TRBJ1-5; cdr3_aa: ASGLEKAETPWGNQPQH
v_call: TRBV29-1; clone_size: NA; j_call: TRBJ2-5; cdr3_aa: SVSGALEKTQY
v_call: TRBV15; clone_size: NA; j_call: TRBJ1-2; cdr3_aa: ATSRDLGGSPNYGYT
v_call: TRBV6-5; clone_size: NA; j_call: TRBJ2-7; cdr3_aa: ASRAGTPGSYEQY
v_call: TRBV6-5; clone_size: NA; j_call: TRBJ2-7; cdr3_aa: ASSYTSESYEQY
v_call: TRBV7-9; clone_size: NA; j_call: TRBJ2-3; cdr3_aa: ASSLGMGGTDTQY
v_call: TRBV6-5; clone_size: NA; j_call: TRBJ1-5; cdr3_aa: ASSLHSGVRDQPQH